The subject of this entry is one TCR beta chain. Its binding antigen is unknown. Base qualities were left out, and no much larger clone turns up one base away. The donors were healthy, HIV-negative adults with no recently reported acute infections or vaccinations. All donors were Caucasian adults living in Nashville, Tennessee, USA. Magnetic negative selection was used to enrich CD4+ T cells, after which naive cells were positively selected on CD45RA and the negative fraction became the memory subset. After blood collection by leukapheresis, PBMCs were isolated using Ficoll-Histopaque density gradient centrifugation and then cryopreserved in the vapor phase of liquid nitrogen. Analytical flow cytometry was used to check the purity and quantity of every magnetically sorted T cell population. Genomic DNA was isolated from each sorted fraction and quantified by UV absorbance on a Nanodrop 2000c. Measured from the cysteine to the phenylalanine, the CDR3 is 14 residues long. The sequence is cut down to CDR3 DNA, 42 bases in frame from base 1. The junction shows trimming of 4 bases on V and 4 bases on J, plus 14 bases between the germline ends. CDR1 and CDR2 were assigned from the germline V gene as MNHNS and SASEGT.

The data were taken from a study of shared clonotypes between healthy human individuals (dated by TCRdb to 2018 to 2021). With respect to the entire study: A couple of women and a few men aged 18 to 49 years were included in the cohort. For each donor, CD4 naive and CD4 memory were each given three plates, CD8 naive was given two plates, and CD8 memory was given one plate. Per donor, leukapheresis produced somewhere between about 0.94 and 9.5 billion PBMCs. To increase sequencing depth and limit assay-specific biases, TCR repertoire library preparation and sequencing were carried out by different laboratories using diverse techniques. The study deeply sequenced blood TCR repertoires of about 5 healthy adults to estimate repertoire size and the extent of clonotype sharing between individuals. Overall study outcomes, separate from this receptor: Pairwise subsampling indicated that sequencing depth was expected to affect the degree of clonotype sharing among donors. Sharing across a few donors was observed for 4.5% to 6.5% of naive CD4, 3% to 3.5% of naive CD8, 2.3% of memory CD4, and roughly 0.43% of memory CD8 clonotypes. Even with the large sequencing depth, rarefaction of the sorted-subset datasets indicated that sequencing was incomplete. Estimated clonotype richness was generally larger for naive than for memory subsets. Compared with non-shared clonotypes, the clonotypes found in all four sorted-subset donors had higher generation probabilities. The small number of donors limited the genetic and exposure-history diversity represented. Sampling was restricted to blood, and TCR repertoires in tissue are likely to differ from TCR repertoires in blood.

TCR CDR3 regions were amplified from genomic DNA by multiplex PCR using the deep immunoSEQ assay. For each cell subset, the extracted genomic DNA was distributed evenly across all wells of several immunoSEQ 96-well plates, and each plate served as one replicate. For sorted subsets, each replicate PCR was loaded with around 200 ng genomic DNA, equivalent to 30,000 or so T cell genomes. The purified libraries were quantified using a Qubit 3.0 fluorometer, sized with a Bioanalyzer 2100, and then quantified again using the KAPA Library Quantification kit. Every immunoSEQ 96-well plate was sequenced on a separate single-read 150-cycle Illumina NextSeq 550 flow cell. Processing in the source paper ran as follows. Because the immunoSEQ output included only junctional sequences and no quality scores, the filtering could not be the same as the filtering used for full-length reads. To assign V/J genes and CDR3, sequences were annotated using PyIR, a Python wrapper for IgBLAST v1.9, with IMGT germline references. Reads were filtered out if the reads had weak V/J assignments (E-value above 1e-6), no CDR3, stop codons, out-of-frame junctions, or ambiguous translated residues. A V3J clonotype was defined by an identical inferred V gene, J gene, and CDR3 amino acid sequence. The percentage overlap between two repertoires was calculated by dividing the number of shared unique clonotypes by the size of the smaller repertoire. RTK rarefaction, the Chao1 estimator, and Recon v2.1 estimates of unobserved clonotypes were used to assess repertoire richness. OLGA was used to compute generation probabilities for all TCRbeta clonotypes that the gDNA method yielded from a handful of donors. As stored in TCRdb, this immuneACCESS dataset retains in-frame rearrangements with V and J assigned. A fraction of the clones does not appear; measured against another copy, unresolved V genes explain less than half of the discrepancy, and the remainder lacks a known reason. V and J calls and clone size come straight from that table; D and trimming were deduced from the DNA. The sample contains under 1,100,000 clones, about 80% of them found a single time. The ten largest clones take up roughly 1.4% of the sample.

The sequence links TRBV6-1 to TRBJ2-7; TRBD1 is perhaps the D gene, given 5 matching bases. Input material: memory CD4+ T cells sorted from blood. Sample cell subset or site, as interpreted from the label and publication: CD45RA-negative fraction. The clonotype comes from a man aged 18 to 30 in good health. The DNA is as follows: TGTGCCAGCAGTGGGGGCGTCTTGGGTTACGAGCAGTACTTC. This gives the protein CASSGGVLGYEQYF.